The rows below give T cell receptor beta chains drawn from one sample of a study of blood T cell repertoires in COVID-19. This table comes from immunoSEQ multiplex PCR, and its TCRdb copy is limited to in-frame clones, with some not included. The sample yields more than 300,000 clones, 85% to 95% seen once. Sample: PBMCs or T cells enriched from blood (not recorded which). These receptors all come from a woman aged 30 to 39 who had been exposed to COVID-19. The conserved cysteine and the conserved F or W are not part of the CDR3 here. Clone size is given for some rows only: seen once, a few or many times, or a class if the clone is expanded.

TRBJ1-1 | TRBV2 | - | ASSEARGWDTEAF
TRBJ2-7 | TRBV5-6 | - | ASSYGQGNYEQY
TRBJ1-1 | TRBV7-2 | once | ASSPPRGGGDTEAF
TRBJ1-5 | TRBV19 | - | ASSTGRQGLWGNQPQH
TRBJ1-1 | TRBV6-4 | - | ASSPRVENTEAF
TRBJ1-1 | TRBV27 | - | ASSSRGLDTEAF
TRBJ1-5 | TRBV21-1 | - | ASRLGGPRNEQPQH
TRBJ2-5 | TRBV7-9 | - | ASSLIMGLEETQY
TRBJ1-5 | TRBV5-8 | - | ASSLGLNQPQH
TRBJ2-7 | TRBV4-2 | - | ASSQEGEQGAQQY
TRBJ1-5 | TRBV6-4 | - | ASRISGASNQPQH
TRBJ2-1 | TRBV13 | - | ASSSQVVRTSAFSSYNEQF
TRBJ1-6 | TRBV7-2 | - | ASSLVATGSYNSPLH
TRBJ2-1 | TRBV10-3 | - | ATRDRGRSEQF
TRBJ2-5 | TRBV9 | - | ASSVGASDIQETQY
TRBJ2-5 | TRBV7-3 | once | ASSRTGGTQETQY
TRBJ2-1 | TRBV9 | - | ASSPSTSGGPGHEQF
TRBJ1-3 | TRBV5-6 | - | ASSLRLSVGNTIY
TRBJ1-1 | TRBV4-1 | - | ASSQSIGTGVRTEAF
TRBJ2-1 | TRBV19 | once | ASAQGALDYNEQF
TRBJ2-2 | TRBV25-1 | - | ASSESWGRIGELF
TRBJ1-1 | TRBV11-2 | - | ASSLDGTGKSEAF
TRBJ1-2 | TRBV2 | - | ASRKRGQDLYGYT
TRBJ1-4 | TRBV5-6 | - | ASSFGLDNEKLF
TRBJ2-3 | TRBV30 | - | AWSVPPGFTDTQY
TRBJ1-1 | TRBV21-1 | - | ASSNPPPETHTEAF
TRBJ1-1 | TRBV7-2 | - | ASSRRGRDTEAF
TRBJ2-1 | TRBV5-6 | - | ASSLAKAGGSYNEQF
TRBJ1-2 | TRBV5-4 | - | ASSLVQGGNYGYT
TRBJ2-5 | TRBV7-9 | - | ASSPSRETQY
TRBJ2-7 | TRBV7-9 | - | ASSFKPTGAKDEQY
TRBJ2-1 | TRBV20-1 | - | SASAGSLLNNEQF
TRBJ2-2 | TRBV6-5 | - | ASSYKRAVTGELF
TRBJ1-5 | TRBV7-9 | few | ASSLGGDQPQH
TRBJ1-1 | TRBV6-5 | - | ASSYSLVGNTEAF
TRBJ1-5 | TRBV4-3 | - | ASSQGAGNQPQH
TRBJ1-3 | TRBV6-5 | - | ASSYSTSGGHTIY
TRBJ2-2 | TRBV19 | - | ASSIRSGGGGELF
TRBJ2-7 | TRBV2 | - | ASSEPDRIYEQY
TRBJ1-5 | TRBV5-1 | - | ASSVWDRGANQPQH
TRBJ1-5 | TRBV19 | - | ASSIERGEGNQPQH
TRBJ1-3 | TRBV30 | - | ACSSLRQGFGNTIY
TRBJ2-1 | TRBV5-1 | - | ASRGTGSYNEQF
TRBJ2-3 | TRBV5-1 | once | ASSLGGRAVTDTQY
TRBJ1-1 | TRBV6-1 | - | ASSEGSEHFEAF
TRBJ1-4 | TRBV7-2 | - | ASSPTGGAHNEKLF
TRBJ1-3 | TRBV19 | - | ASSIGAARGNTIY
TRBJ2-5 | TRBV11-2 | - | ASSLEGSGGVRTQY
TRBJ1-1 | TRBV6-2/TRBV6-3 | - | ASSYAGAVAEAF
TRBJ2-7 | TRBV7-9 | few | ASSWSGEQY
TRBJ2-2 | TRBV9 | - | ASSLKEGRNTGELF
TRBJ1-5 | TRBV4-2 | few | ASSQGTGLEPQH
TRBJ1-2 | TRBV5-6 | - | ASSPGPGGHGYT
TRBJ2-7 | TRBV7-3 | - | ASSLLFGRSYEQY
TRBJ1-4 | TRBV15 | - | ATSRGGGGGNEKLF